The next 29 T cell receptor beta chains were all read from a single sample in a study of graft-versus-host responses after intestinal transplantation. Antigen specificity for these receptors is unknown. Measured with immunoSEQ multiplex PCR; TCRdb has only the in-frame clones, and not every one. The table has some 85,000 clones, 80% to 90% seen once; the top ten hold approximately 8%. The sample in question was unstimulated CD8+ T cells sorted from spleen or lymph node cells, obtained before transplant. The receptors here all came from a human donor who was the organ donor for an intestinal transplant.

This clone was seen more than once but under ten times. The rearrangement uses TRBV6-4 and TRBJ2-2, with 8 nucleotides matching TRBD1. The CDR3 is 16 residues long. V was pared by 5 bases and J by 2 bases, with 7 bases of the junction left unmatched. CDR1 and CDR2 (germline): MRHNA, SNTAGT. The CDR3 DNA is TGTGCCAGCAGTTTAGCAGGGGGCTCAAACACCGGGGAGCTGTTTTTT. Translation gives CASSLAGGSNTGELFF.

This sequence joins TRBV6-6 and TRBJ1-6; TRBD1 aligns across 7 bases. J lost 8 bases, V lost 2 bases, and 6 bases had no gene match. The CDR3 spans 15 residues. The germline V gene has CDR1 MNHNY and CDR2 SVGAGI (reference sequence). Here the CDR3 DNA reads TGTGCCAGCAGTTACCCGACAGGGATGGATTCACCCCTCCACTTT. This sequence encodes CASSYPTGMDSPLHF.

The rearrangement uses TRBV19 and TRBJ1-1, with a weak D call TRBD1 (6 bases). The V end lost 5 bases, the J end lost 6 bases, and 16 bases lay between the germline ends. This CDR3 contains 14 residues. Germline CDR1 and CDR2: LNHDA and SQIVND (reference sequence). The CDR3, as DNA: TGTGCCAGTAGTTTGGAGGGGGGTAATCCTGAAGCTTTCTTT. As protein: CASSLEGGNPEAFF.

The chain couples TRBV5-1 to TRBJ2-2, with D possibly TRBD1 on 6 matching bases. The length of the CDR3 is 15 residues. The germline V gene has CDR1 SGHRS and CDR2 YFSETQ. The ends were cut back, 2 bases at V and 1 base at J, with 9 bases in the middle. CDR3 sequence: CASSFRTENTGELFF. The CDR3 DNA follows: TGCGCCAGCAGCTTCCGGACAGAGAACACCGGGGAGCTGTTTTTT.

J is TRBJ1-3 and V is TRBV30, with no clear D. The CDR3 contains 14 residues. Between the trimmed V and J ends, which lost 2 bases and 0 bases, there was a span of 8 bases. Germline values: CDR1 GTSNPN, CDR2 SVGIG (reference sequence). CDR3 sequence reads: CAWSQGSSGNTIYF. In DNA form, the CDR3 reads TGTGCCTGGAGTCAAGGGAGCTCTGGAAACACCATATATTTT.

The chain couples TRBV7-9 to TRBJ1-1; a possible D gene is TRBD1 (5 bases). This CDR3 is built from 16 residues. V lost 1 base to trimming and J lost 4 bases, with 16 bases between them. Germline V gene sequence: CDR1 SEHNR, CDR2 FQNEAQ (reference sequence). CDR3 sequence: CASSLVGRGEGTEAFF. CDR3 DNA sequence: TGTGCCAGCAGCTTAGTAGGCCGGGGGGAGGGCACTGAAGCTTTCTTT.

The chain combines TRBV7-8 with TRBJ2-3, with a possible D match to TRBD1 (6 bases). The V gene's germline CDR1 is SGHVS and CDR2 FQNEAQ. V was pared by 4 bases and J by 2 bases, with 10 bases between. CDR3 length: 14 amino acids. The CDR3 loop is CASSSTGLTDTQYF. The CDR3 nucleotides read TGTGCCAGCAGCTCTACAGGGCTCACAGATACGCAGTATTTT. Complete variable domain (other parts from reference TRBV7-8 and TRBJ2-3): GAGVSQSPRYKVAKRGQDVALRCDPISGHVSLFWYQQALGQGPEFLTYFQNEAQLDKSGLPSDRFFAERPEGSVSTLKIQRTQQEDSAVYLCASSSTGLTDTQYFGPGTRLTVL.

The chain links TRBV5-1 to TRBJ2-7; 7 nucleotides match TRBD2. The CDR3 runs to 14 residues. V was clipped by 4 bases and J by 2 bases; unmatched bases: 6. Germline V gene lookup returns CDR1 SGHRS and CDR2 YFSETQ. For the CDR3, the DNA is TGCGCCAGCAGCCAAAGCGGGGAGACCTACGAGCAGTACTTC. It translates to CASSQSGETYEQYF.

V is TRBV15 and J is TRBJ1-1; D remains ambiguous. The germline gives CDR1 LNHNV, CDR2 YYDKDF (reference sequence). The CDR3 has 11 residues. V was shortened by 5 bases and J by 6 bases, with 7 bases between the two germline ends. The CDR3 loop reads CATSFNSEAFF. The CDR3 nucleotides read TGTGCCACCAGCTTCAATTCTGAAGCTTTCTTT.

The chain couples TRBV4-1 to TRBJ2-2; possible D gene TRBD1, 6 bases. CDR3 size: 17 residues. V lost 4 bases and J 4 bases, leaving 19 bases between the germline ends. Germline lookup yields CDR1 MGHRA and CDR2 YSYEKL. The CDR3 DNA sequence: TGCGCCAGCAGCCGACTCCCGACAGGAGCCTTCACCGGGGAGCTGTTTTTT. This codes for CASSRLPTGAFTGELFF.

The rearrangement joins TRBV10-3 to TRBJ2-7; a weak D match, TRBD1 (6 bases). Germline V CDR1 and CDR2: ENHRY, SYGVKD. There are 15 residues in the CDR3. Trimming stripped 0 bases from V and 5 bases from J, with 14 bases between. The CDR3 spells CAISESLGARHEQYF. The CDR3 DNA reads TGTGCCATCAGTGAGTCCTTGGGGGCGCGGCACGAGCAGTACTTC.

The chain couples TRBV9 to TRBJ1-6, with D possibly matching TRBD1 (5 bases). CDR1 and CDR2 (germline): SGDLS, YYNGEE. Trimming left V 0 bases short and J 10 bases short, with 8 bases between. The CDR3 is made up of 13 amino acids. The CDR3 reads CASSVGGRSPLHF. The DNA of the CDR3 is TGTGCCAGCAGCGTAGGGGGGAGGTCACCCCTCCACTTT.

V is TRBV4-1 and J is TRBJ2-4; tentatively, D is TRBD1 or TRBD2 (5 bases each). The CDR3 totals 16 residues. Germline lookup yields CDR1 MGHRA and CDR2 YSYEKL. V was shortened by 0 bases and J by 7 bases, with 16 bases between the two germline ends. CDR3 sequence (DNA): TGCGCCAGCAGCCAAGAGGGGACGGCGACCCGGAACATTCAGTACTTC. It yields the protein CASSQEGTATRNIQYF.

The genes are TRBV6-1 and TRBJ2-6; D is undetermined. There are 16 residues in the CDR3. CDR1 and CDR2 from the germline V gene are MNHNS and SASEGT. With 0 bases removed from V and 0 bases from J, the gap between germline ends came to 6 bases. The CDR3 region has the DNA TGTGCCAGCAGTGAAGCCGAGAGCTCTGGGGCCAACGTCCTGACTTTC. It translates to CASSEAESSGANVLTF.

The chain links TRBV27 to TRBJ2-1; D ambiguous. The CDR3 length is 11 residues. V dropped 3 bases and J dropped 8 bases, with 5 bases sitting between them. Germline assignment: CDR1 MNHEY and CDR2 SMNVEV (reference sequence). CDR3 amino acids: CASSFLDEQFF. The CDR3 bases are TGTGCCAGCAGTTTCTTGGATGAGCAGTTCTTC.

CDR3 amino acids: CASSQRTSTGTDTQYF. CDR3 nucleotides: TGCGCCAGCAGCCAAAGAACGAGTACGGGCACAGATACGCAGTATTTT. The chain has TRBV4-1 and TRBJ2-3; D not resolved. Per germline, CDR1 MGHRA and CDR2 YSYEKL. The CDR3 is 16 residues long. Trimming left V 2 bases short and J 1 base short, with 13 bases between.

The chain employs TRBV15 and TRBJ2-1, with 9 nucleotides matching TRBD1. Germline-derived CDR1 and CDR2 are LNHNV and YYDKDF (reference sequence). The V segment lost 5 bases and the J segment 5 bases; nucleotides outside the gene matches: 7. The CDR3 runs 15 residues. CDR3 residues: CATSGPGQGNNEQFF. For the CDR3, the DNA is TGTGCCACCAGCGGACCGGGACAGGGTAACAATGAGCAGTTCTTC.

This clone was seen a single time. The gene calls are TRBV5-1 and TRBJ2-5; D gene uncertain. The V gene lost 3 bases and the J gene lost 2 bases, with 8 bases spanning the gap. The CDR3 length is 13 residues. The germline V gene encodes CDR1 SGHRS and CDR2 YFSETQ. CDR3 DNA: TGCGCCAGCAGCTGGAAGATTCAAGAGACCCAGTACTTC. Its protein is CASSWKIQETQYF.

V and J are TRBV7-9 and TRBJ2-1; 14 bases are shared with TRBD2. J was trimmed by 10 bases and V by 4 bases; bases with no gene match: 9. The CDR3 has 16 residues. From germline, CDR1 is SEHNR and CDR2 FQNEAQ (reference sequence). This chain's CDR3 is CASSSRLAGGPSEQFF. The CDR3 nucleotides are TGTGCCAGCAGCTCACGACTAGCGGGGGGGCCATCAGAGCAGTTCTTC.

This sequence joins TRBV30 and TRBJ1-4; the D is unclear. Germline V lookup: CDR1 GTSNPN, CDR2 SVGIG (reference sequence). The V and J ends lost 5 bases and 0 bases respectively, with 10 bases between them. The CDR3 totals 14 residues. The CDR3 loop is CAWSVIATNEKLFF. DNA of the CDR3: TGTGCCTGGTCCGTAATTGCAACTAATGAAAAACTGTTTTTT.

The CDR3 spells CASSFFGQKLFF. The CDR3 nucleotides read TGTGCCAGCAGTTTTTTTGGTCAAAAACTGTTTTTT. The V gene is TRBV6-5, the J gene TRBJ1-4, with no clear D. This CDR3 spans 12 amino acids. V shed 4 bases and J shed 9 bases, with 9 bases lying between them. Germline lookup yields CDR1 MNHEY and CDR2 SVGAGI.

The chain's CDR3 is CASSQVDGGSYEQYF. CDR3 coding DNA: TGCGCCAGCAGCCAAGTCGACGGGGGCTCCTACGAGCAGTACTTC. The chain has TRBV4-1 and TRBJ2-7; D possibly corresponds to TRBD2 (6 bases). V was pared by 1 base and J by 0 bases, with 10 bases between. The CDR3 consists of 15 residues. Germline V lookup: CDR1 MGHRA, CDR2 YSYEKL.

The V gene is TRBV4-1, the J gene TRBJ1-5; D uncertain. V lost 1 base, J lost 2 bases, and 9 bases lay in between. Germline CDR1 and CDR2: MGHRA and YSYEKL. The CDR3 runs 15 residues. CDR3 sequence reads: CASSQVIAGNQPQHF. The CDR3 region has the DNA TGCGCCAGCAGCCAAGTAATAGCGGGCAATCAGCCCCAGCATTTT.

This clone appeared once. The chain employs TRBV5-1 and TRBJ2-3; 7 bases map to TRBD1. The CDR3 totals 15 residues. J gave up 2 bases and V 4 bases, and 7 bases lay outside the gene matches. The germline CDR1 and CDR2 sequences are SGHRS and YFSETQ. The DNA of the CDR3 is TGCGCCAGCAGCCTGACAGGGTTTGTCACAGATACGCAGTATTTT. This encodes CASSLTGFVTDTQYF.

The gene calls are TRBV5-1 and TRBJ2-1; D is uncertain. V shed 5 bases and J shed 5 bases, with 5 bases lying between them. This CDR3 contains 11 residues. The germline CDR1 and CDR2 sequences are SGHRS and YFSETQ. CDR3 sequence reads: CASSEDNEQFF. Written as DNA, the CDR3 is TGCGCCAGCAGTGAGGACAATGAGCAGTTCTTC.

This chain uses TRBV6-1 with TRBJ1-2; no reliable D call. Germline CDR1 is MNHNS and CDR2 is SASEGT. The V and J ends lost 3 bases and 5 bases respectively, with 4 bases between them. The CDR3 sequence is 11 residues long. The CDR3 here is CASSDIYGYTF. In nucleotides, the CDR3 is TGTGCCAGCAGTGACATTTATGGCTACACCTTC.

In this sample, this clone turned up a few times. V and J are TRBV5-1 and TRBJ2-3, with D perhaps assigned TRBD1 or TRBD2 (5 bases each). The CDR3 extends over 16 amino acids. Trimming left V 3 bases short and J 5 bases short, with 19 bases between. Per the germline V gene, CDR1 is SGHRS and CDR2 is YFSETQ. The CDR3 loop reads CASSSMLGLGEDTQYF. The CDR3 nucleotides read TGCGCCAGCAGCTCAATGCTAGGGTTGGGGGAAGATACGCAGTATTTT. The full variable domain, its missing parts supplied by reference TRBV5-1 and TRBJ2-3, is KAGVTQTPRYLIKTRGQQVTLSCSPISGHRSVSWYQQTPGQGLQFLFEYFSETQRNKGNFPGRFSGRQFSNSRSEMNVSTLELGDSALYLCASSSMLGLGEDTQYFGPGTRLTVL.

This clone has only one observation. This chain's CDR3 is CASRAPGGINEQFF. The CDR3 coding sequence is TGTGCCAGCAGGGCCCCCGGGGGGATCAATGAGCAGTTCTTC. The chain has TRBV28 and TRBJ2-1, with 7 bases matching TRBD2. V lost 6 bases, J lost 6 bases, and 8 bases stayed unmatched. Per germline, CDR1 MDHEN and CDR2 SYDVKM. The CDR3 sequence is 14 residues long.

J is TRBJ1-1 and V is TRBV27, with D possibly being TRBD1 (5 bases). Germline V lookup: CDR1 MNHEY, CDR2 SMNVEV (reference sequence). Trimming removed 0 bases from V and 5 bases from J, with 10 bases in between. The CDR3 is 14 amino acids. The CDR3 loop is CASSLSQGVTEAFF. The CDR3 region has the DNA TGTGCCAGCAGTTTATCGCAAGGGGTGACTGAAGCTTTCTTT.